This TCR beta chain is drawn from a study of T cell repertoires in cytomegalovirus infection. Study context: In the study, CMV epitopes included recently identified HLA-C-restricted and well-studied HLA-B-restricted ones. The public TCR beta signatures pointed to both CMV infection and matching HLA type. Study outcomes and limitations: Adding up the frequency of public TCR beta families identified people who carried CMV plus the relevant HLA. The ex vivo response was dominated by HLA-C-restricted CMV-specific TCR beta clonotypes.

TCRdb analysed the reads with MiXCR anew, one entry per CDR3 protein. The sample comprises 700,000 to 900,000 distinct CDR3 sequences, approximately 32% of which are singletons, and around 12% rests with the top ten. Per the germline V gene, CDR1 is LGHDT and CDR2 is YNNKEL (reference sequence). Trimming took 1 base from V and 1 from J, leaving 8 bases between them. The CDR3 spans 14 residues. A remark on this clonotype: What it binds is not known.

Sequenced here: cultured CD8+ T cells from PBMCs, sampled from culture after CMV antigen stimulation. The source is a human donor in good health (CMV status not recorded). Some clones in this sample may be carry-over from other donors' samples. The rearrangement uses TRBV3-1 and TRBJ2-7; D unresolved. CDR3 nucleotides: TGTGCCAGCAGCCAAGGGAGCGTTTCCTACGAGCAGTACTTC. This sequence encodes CASSQGSVSYEQYF.